This T cell receptor (beta chain) emerged from a study of cytomegalovirus exposure and HLA in healthy donors. Study-wide findings and caveats: In a later analysis, at a false discovery rate of 0.05, under 20,000 TCR beta sequences matched HLA alleles. TCR beta chains associated with HLA were, in a later analysis, more clonally expanded than equally common others. In a later analysis, an Asian-associated ancestry cluster reportedly showed fewer N-insertions than the roughly 730-donor mean.

PCR employed 60 Vbeta and 13 Jbeta primers. Data came from immunoSEQ multiplex PCR; TCRdb stores just in-frame clones and leaves some out. The table has roughly 150,000 clones, around 86% seen once. Points on this clone: Its antigen remains unidentified.

CDR3 size: 11 residues. V lost 4 bases and J 5 bases, leaving 6 bases between the germline ends. Germline lookup yields CDR1 SGHDN and CDR2 FVKESK. The V call is TRBV14, the J call TRBJ2-7; no clear D gene. This clonotype was sampled from a male donor in good health and CMV-seronegative. The sequenced sample consisted of PBMCs. The CDR3 region has the DNA TGTGCCAGCAGCCTTGGGCACGAGCAGTACTTC. Its translation is CASSLGHEQYF.